One and the same sample provided the 11 T cell receptor beta chains below, sequenced in a study of T-cell reconstitution after alpha-beta-depleted transplantation in children. Using unique molecular identifiers, the investigators prepared the TCRbeta library. One entry per CDR3 protein results from TCRdb running MiXCR on the PCR reads. The profile shows some 300,000 distinct CDR3 sequences, roughly 9.1% of them singletons. The sequencing here drew on PBMCs, taken before TCRalphabeta/CD19-depleted stem cell transplant. These receptors all come from a boy less than two years old with acute myeloid leukemia, due to receive a stem cell transplant.

The chain combines TRBV6-1 with TRBJ1-6, with 7 bases matching TRBD1. This CDR3 has 14 amino acids. Germline V gene lookup returns CDR1 MNHNS and CDR2 SASEGT. V shed 8 bases, J shed 6 bases, and the junction held 7 bases outside the gene matches. The CDR3 spells CASGIQGPNSPLHF. Written as DNA, the CDR3 is TGTGCCAGCGGGATACAGGGGCCTAATTCACCCCTCCACTTT.

There are many counts of this clonotype. The rearrangement links TRBV3-1 to TRBJ2-7; D might be TRBD1 (6 bases). This CDR3 is built from 14 residues. Germline loops: CDR1 LGHDT, CDR2 YNNKEL (reference sequence). V was trimmed by 4 bases and J by 2 bases, leaving 12 bases between them. The CDR3 nucleotides are TGTGCCAGCAGCCGCGCGACAGGCACCTACGAGCAGTACTTC. Encoded protein: CASSRATGTYEQYF.

This chain links TRBV9 with TRBJ2-3; 7 bases agree with TRBD1. The CDR3 consists of 14 residues. V lost 4 bases, J lost 2 bases, and 4 bases stayed unmatched. Germline lookup yields CDR1 SGDLS and CDR2 YYNGEE. CDR3 sequence reads: CASSSGQPTDTQYF. In DNA, the CDR3 is TGTGCCAGCAGCTCGGGACAGCCCACAGATACGCAGTATTTT. Full variable domain (remainder filled in from reference TRBV9 and TRBJ2-3): DSGVTQTPKHLITATGQRVTLRCSPRSGDLSVYWYQQSLDQGLQFLIQYYNGEERAKGNILERFSAQQFPDLHSELNLSSLELGDSALYFCASSSGQPTDTQYFGPGTRLTVL.

This clonotype was counted at least ten times. The chain carries TRBV5-5 and TRBJ2-1; TRBD1 matches 9 bases. The CDR3 loop spans 14 amino acids. The trim removed 5 bases at V and 4 bases at J, leaving 4 bases unmatched. Germline V lookup: CDR1 SGHKS, CDR2 YYEKEE (reference sequence). The CDR3 DNA sequence: TGTGCCAGCAGTCGGGACAGGGAATACAATGAGCAGTTCTTC. Translation: CASSRDREYNEQFF.

With regard to this clonotype: A much larger clone lies one base from this, so it may be a read error. The chain has TRBV9 and TRBJ2-3; D ambiguous. Germline-derived CDR1 and CDR2 are SGDLS and YYNGEE. The CDR3 contains 13 residues. CDR3 sequence reads: CASSVVGMDTLYF. CDR3 coding DNA: TGTGCCAGCAGCGTAGTCGGAATGGATACGCTGTATTTT.

This clonotype was counted many times. The genes are TRBV24-1 and TRBJ2-3; possible D gene TRBD1, 5 bases. The germline gives CDR1 KGHDR, CDR2 SFDVKD. Between the trimmed V and J ends, which lost 4 bases and 6 bases, there was a span of 16 bases. The CDR3 contains 15 residues. For the CDR3, the DNA is TGTGCCACCAGTGACCAACCTTTAGGGGCGGATACGCAGTATTTT. Protein: CATSDQPLGADTQYF.

The sample holds many counts of this clonotype. This chain's CDR3 is CASRSGWENIQYF. DNA of the CDR3: TGTGCCAGCAGATCAGGGTGGGAAAACATTCAGTACTTC. The rearrangement uses TRBV5-5 and TRBJ2-4, with a tentative D call TRBD1 (5 bases). Germline CDR1 and CDR2: SGHKS and YYEKEE (reference sequence). V lost 5 bases, J lost 5 bases, and 11 bases lay in between. This CDR3 has 13 amino acids.

This clonotype was found many times. V gene TRBV7-9 combines with J gene TRBJ2-7; possibly TRBD1 for D (5 bases). Trimming left V 5 bases short and J 2 bases short, with 7 bases between. Germline CDR1 SEHNR, CDR2 FQNEAQ (reference sequence). The CDR3 has 12 residues. CDR3 sequence: CASSPGTYEQYF. The DNA for the CDR3 is TGTGCCAGCAGCCCAGGGACCTACGAGCAGTACTTC.

The sample holds many counts of this clonotype. The chain has TRBV5-8 and TRBJ2-7, with unresolved D. Germline V gene data show CDR1 as SGHTS and CDR2 as YDEGEE. Deletions cut 2 bases from V and 5 bases from J, with 8 bases between. The CDR3 is made up of 12 amino acids. As DNA, the CDR3 is TGTGCCAGCAGCTTCGGACGACACGAGCAGTACTTC. Its translation is CASSFGRHEQYF.

V usage is TRBV18 and J usage is TRBJ2-1, with 13 bases lining up with TRBD2. There are 17 residues in the CDR3. The J segment lost 5 bases and the V segment lost 3 bases, leaving 7 bases of the junction unmatched. Germline CDR1 is KGHSH and CDR2 is LQKENI. CDR3 coding DNA: TGTGCCAGCTCACCTCTTGGACTAGCGGGGGAGAACAATGAGCAGTTCTTC. It is translated as CASSPLGLAGENNEQFF.

This clonotype appeared many times. This chain links TRBV20-1 with TRBJ2-5; 7 bases align to TRBD1. Trimming cost V 6 bases and J 2 bases; bases outside gene matches: 9. Germline V gene lookup returns CDR1 DFQATT and CDR2 SNEGSKA (reference sequence). The CDR3 has 14 residues. DNA for the CDR3: TGCAGTGCCACCAGGTCAGGGGGACAAGAGACCCAGTACTTC. Translating it yields CSATRSGGQETQYF.